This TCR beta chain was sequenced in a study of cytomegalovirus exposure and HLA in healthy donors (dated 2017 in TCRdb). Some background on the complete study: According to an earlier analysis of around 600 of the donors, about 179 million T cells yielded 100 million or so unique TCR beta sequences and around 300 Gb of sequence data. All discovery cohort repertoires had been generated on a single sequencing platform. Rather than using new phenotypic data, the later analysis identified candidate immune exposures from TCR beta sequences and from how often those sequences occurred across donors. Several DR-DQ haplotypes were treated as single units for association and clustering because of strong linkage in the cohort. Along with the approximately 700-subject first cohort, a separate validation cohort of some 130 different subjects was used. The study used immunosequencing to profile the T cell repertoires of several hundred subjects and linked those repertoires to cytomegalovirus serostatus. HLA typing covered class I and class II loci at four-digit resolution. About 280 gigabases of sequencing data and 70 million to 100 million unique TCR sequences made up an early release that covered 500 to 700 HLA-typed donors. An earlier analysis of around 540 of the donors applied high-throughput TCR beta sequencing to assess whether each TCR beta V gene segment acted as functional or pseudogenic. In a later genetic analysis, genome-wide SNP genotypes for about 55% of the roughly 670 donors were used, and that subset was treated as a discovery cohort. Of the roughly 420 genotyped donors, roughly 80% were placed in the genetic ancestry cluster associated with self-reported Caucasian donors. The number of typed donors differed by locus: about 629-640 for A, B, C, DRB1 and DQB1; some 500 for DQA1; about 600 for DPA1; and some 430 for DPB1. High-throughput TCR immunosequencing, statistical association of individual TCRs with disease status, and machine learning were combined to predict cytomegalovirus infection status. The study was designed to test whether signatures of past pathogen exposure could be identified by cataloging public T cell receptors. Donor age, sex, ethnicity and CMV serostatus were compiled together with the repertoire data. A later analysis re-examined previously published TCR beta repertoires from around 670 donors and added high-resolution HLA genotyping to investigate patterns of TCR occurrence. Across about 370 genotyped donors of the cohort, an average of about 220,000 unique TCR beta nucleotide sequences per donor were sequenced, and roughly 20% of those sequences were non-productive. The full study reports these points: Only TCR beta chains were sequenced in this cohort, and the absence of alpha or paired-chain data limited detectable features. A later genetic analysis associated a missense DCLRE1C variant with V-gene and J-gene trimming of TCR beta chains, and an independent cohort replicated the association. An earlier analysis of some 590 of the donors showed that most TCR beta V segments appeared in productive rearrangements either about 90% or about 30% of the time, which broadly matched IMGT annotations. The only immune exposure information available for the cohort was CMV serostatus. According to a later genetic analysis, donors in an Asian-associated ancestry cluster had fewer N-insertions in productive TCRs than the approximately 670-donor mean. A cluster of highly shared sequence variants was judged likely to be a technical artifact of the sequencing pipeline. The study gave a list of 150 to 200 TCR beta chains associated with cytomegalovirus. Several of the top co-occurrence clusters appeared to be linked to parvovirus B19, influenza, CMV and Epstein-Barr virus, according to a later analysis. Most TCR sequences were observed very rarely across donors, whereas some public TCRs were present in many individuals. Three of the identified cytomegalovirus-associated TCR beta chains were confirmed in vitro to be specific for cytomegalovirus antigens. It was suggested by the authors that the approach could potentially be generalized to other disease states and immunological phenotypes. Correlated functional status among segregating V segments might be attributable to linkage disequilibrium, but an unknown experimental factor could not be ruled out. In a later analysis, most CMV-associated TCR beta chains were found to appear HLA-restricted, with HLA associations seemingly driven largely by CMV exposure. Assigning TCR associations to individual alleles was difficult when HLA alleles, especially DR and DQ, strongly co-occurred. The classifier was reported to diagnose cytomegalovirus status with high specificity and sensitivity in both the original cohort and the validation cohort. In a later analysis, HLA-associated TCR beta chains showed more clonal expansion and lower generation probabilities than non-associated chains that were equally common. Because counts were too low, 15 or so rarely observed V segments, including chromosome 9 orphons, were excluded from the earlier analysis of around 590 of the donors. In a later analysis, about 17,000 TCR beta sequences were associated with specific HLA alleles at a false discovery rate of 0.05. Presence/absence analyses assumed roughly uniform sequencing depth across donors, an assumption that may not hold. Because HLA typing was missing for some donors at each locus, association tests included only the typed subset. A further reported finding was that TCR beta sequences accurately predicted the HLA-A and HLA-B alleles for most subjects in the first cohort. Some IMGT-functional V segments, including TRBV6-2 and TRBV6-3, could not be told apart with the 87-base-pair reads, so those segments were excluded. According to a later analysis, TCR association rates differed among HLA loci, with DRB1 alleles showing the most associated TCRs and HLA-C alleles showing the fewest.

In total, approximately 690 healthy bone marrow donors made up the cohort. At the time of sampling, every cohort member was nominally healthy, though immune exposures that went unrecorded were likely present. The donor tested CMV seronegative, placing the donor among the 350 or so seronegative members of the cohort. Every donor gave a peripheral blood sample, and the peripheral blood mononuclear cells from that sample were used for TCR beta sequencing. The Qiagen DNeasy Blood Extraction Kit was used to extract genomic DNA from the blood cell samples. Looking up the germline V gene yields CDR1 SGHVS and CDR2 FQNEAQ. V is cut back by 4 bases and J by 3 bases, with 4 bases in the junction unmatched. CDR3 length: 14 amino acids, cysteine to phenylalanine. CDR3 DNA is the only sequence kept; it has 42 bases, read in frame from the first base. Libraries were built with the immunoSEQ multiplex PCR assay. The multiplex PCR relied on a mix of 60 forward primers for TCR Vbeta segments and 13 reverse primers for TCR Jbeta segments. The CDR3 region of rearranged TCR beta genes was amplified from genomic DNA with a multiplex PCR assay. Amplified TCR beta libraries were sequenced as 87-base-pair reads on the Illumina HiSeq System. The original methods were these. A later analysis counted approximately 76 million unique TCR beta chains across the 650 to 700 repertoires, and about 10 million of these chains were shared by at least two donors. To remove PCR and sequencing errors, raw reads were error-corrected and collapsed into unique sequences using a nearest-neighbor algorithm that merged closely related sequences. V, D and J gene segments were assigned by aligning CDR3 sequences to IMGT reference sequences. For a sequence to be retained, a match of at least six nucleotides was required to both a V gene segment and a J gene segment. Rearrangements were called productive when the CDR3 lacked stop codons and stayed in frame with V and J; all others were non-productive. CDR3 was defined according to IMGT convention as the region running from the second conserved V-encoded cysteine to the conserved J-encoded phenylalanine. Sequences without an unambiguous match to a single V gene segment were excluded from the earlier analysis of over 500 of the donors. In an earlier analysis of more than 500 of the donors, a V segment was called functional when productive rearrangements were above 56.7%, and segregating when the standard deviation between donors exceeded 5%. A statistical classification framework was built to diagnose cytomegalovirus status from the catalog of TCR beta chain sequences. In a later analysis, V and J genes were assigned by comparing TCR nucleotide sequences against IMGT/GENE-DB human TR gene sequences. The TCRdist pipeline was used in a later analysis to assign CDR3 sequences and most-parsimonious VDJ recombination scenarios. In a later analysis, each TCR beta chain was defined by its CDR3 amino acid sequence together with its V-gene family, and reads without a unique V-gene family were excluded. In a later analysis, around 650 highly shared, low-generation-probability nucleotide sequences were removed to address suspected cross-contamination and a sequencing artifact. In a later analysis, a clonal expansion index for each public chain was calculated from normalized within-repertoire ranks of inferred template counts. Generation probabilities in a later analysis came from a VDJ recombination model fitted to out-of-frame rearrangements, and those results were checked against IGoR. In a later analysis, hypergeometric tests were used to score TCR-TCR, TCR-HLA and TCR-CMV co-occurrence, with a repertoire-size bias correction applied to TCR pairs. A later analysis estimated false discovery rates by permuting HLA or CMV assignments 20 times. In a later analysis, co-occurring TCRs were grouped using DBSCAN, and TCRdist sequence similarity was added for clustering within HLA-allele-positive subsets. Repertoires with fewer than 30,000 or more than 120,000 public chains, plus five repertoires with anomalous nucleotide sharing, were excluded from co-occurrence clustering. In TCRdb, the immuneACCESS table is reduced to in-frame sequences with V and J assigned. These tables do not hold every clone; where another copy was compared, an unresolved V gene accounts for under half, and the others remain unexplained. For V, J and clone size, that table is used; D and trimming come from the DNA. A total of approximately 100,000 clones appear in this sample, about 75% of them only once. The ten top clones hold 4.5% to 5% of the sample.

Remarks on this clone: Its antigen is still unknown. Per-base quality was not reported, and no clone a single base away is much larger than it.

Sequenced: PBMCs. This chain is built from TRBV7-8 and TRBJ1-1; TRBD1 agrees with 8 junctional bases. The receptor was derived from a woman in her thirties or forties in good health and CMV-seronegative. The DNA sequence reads TGTGCCAGCAGCTCGGGACAGGAGGACACTGAAGCTTTCTTT. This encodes CASSSGQEDTEAFF.